This passage covers 30 T cell receptor beta chains from one sample sequenced in a study of T cells in Graves' hyperthyroidism and ophthalmopathy. It was RNA transcripts that yielded the amplified TCR beta CDR3 regions. Primed by the HTBI set, a first-round RT-PCR was run on the TCR CDR3. TCRdb fed the multiplex PCR reads into MiXCR, producing one record per CDR3 protein. The sample carries hundreds of thousands of distinct CDR3 sequences, roughly 19% recorded once. Sequenced input: blood. The receptors originated from a man in his fifties or sixties with Graves' ophthalmopathy.

This clonotype was seen ten or more times. The chain joins TRBV28 to TRBJ2-2, with D maybe TRBD2 (7 bases). The V and J ends lost 6 bases and 1 base respectively, with 30 bases between them. CDR1 is MDHEN, CDR2 SYDVKM, per germline. This CDR3 is 21 amino acids long. The CDR3 DNA sequence: TGTGCCAGCAGAGATCTAGAAGTCTGGGAACGGGGGGCGAGGAACACCGGGGAGCTGTTTTTT. Amino acids: CASRDLEVWERGARNTGELFF.

This clonotype was observed a few times. The J gene is TRBJ2-3, the V gene TRBV24-1; D is tentatively TRBD1 or TRBD2 (5 bases each). V was shortened by 9 bases and J by 5 bases, with 20 bases between the two germline ends. The germline V gene encodes CDR1 KGHDR and CDR2 SFDVKD. The CDR3 runs 15 residues. The DNA for the CDR3 is TGTGCCACCCAGGAAGCGAGGGGTCAGGGAGATACGCAGTATTTT. As protein: CATQEARGQGDTQYF.

In this sample, this clonotype turned up many times. This chain connects TRBV20-1 to TRBJ2-3; TRBD2 agrees at 7 bases. CDR1 is DFQATT, CDR2 SNEGSKA, per germline (reference sequence). The V segment lost 6 bases and the J segment 6 bases; nucleotides outside the gene matches: 15. The CDR3 spans 15 residues. CDR3 residues: CSAAFREDFTDTQYF. For the CDR3, the DNA is TGCAGTGCCGCCTTCCGGGAGGACTTCACGGATACGCAGTATTTT.

The chain carries TRBV5-1 and TRBJ2-2, with unresolved D. V was pared by 2 bases and J by 7 bases, with 9 bases between. Germline-derived CDR1 and CDR2 are SGHRS and YFSETQ. The CDR3 is 13 amino acids. CDR3 in DNA: TGCGCCAGCAGCTTAACCCCAGGCGGGGAGCTGTTTTTT. It specifies CASSLTPGGELFF.

This clonotype was counted many times. The chain has TRBV18 and TRBJ1-2, with TRBD1 matching 7 bases. Trimming at V came to 3 bases and at J to 4 bases, leaving 5 bases not matched to a gene. Germline V gene lookup returns CDR1 KGHSH and CDR2 LQKENI. The CDR3 is made up of 14 amino acids. Written as DNA, the CDR3 is TGTGCCAGCTCACCGGGACAGCCAAGCTATGGCTACACCTTC. It is translated as CASSPGQPSYGYTF.

This clonotype occurred a few times. The chain carries TRBV7-6 and TRBJ2-5; the D gene is possibly TRBD2 (5 bases). V was trimmed by 1 base and J by 5 bases, leaving 20 bases between them. Per germline, CDR1 SGHVS and CDR2 FNYEAQ. The CDR3 runs 17 residues. This CDR3 reads CASSLVGGLLGWETQYF. As DNA, the CDR3 is TGTGCCAGCAGCTTAGTAGGTGGCTTACTAGGGTGGGAGACCCAGTACTTC.

This clonotype was recorded many times. The chain employs TRBV28 and TRBJ2-3, with 7 positions matching TRBD2. Germline trimming cut 4 bases from V and 2 bases from J; bases unmatched to any gene: 12. CDR1 and CDR2 from the germline V gene are MDHEN and SYDVKM. The CDR3 has 17 amino acids. This CDR3 reads CASSYPMAGDNTDTQYF. The CDR3 DNA is TGTGCCAGCAGTTACCCCATGGCGGGAGACAACACAGATACGCAGTATTTT.

This clonotype occurred many times. J is TRBJ2-3 and V is TRBV4-1; D possibly uses TRBD1 or TRBD2 (5 bases each). The V gene lost 1 base and the J gene lost 7 bases, with 15 bases spanning the gap. The CDR3 has 15 residues. Germline values: CDR1 MGHRA, CDR2 YSYEKL. CDR3 sequence reads: CASSQVGTVANTQYF. CDR3 DNA sequence: TGCGCCAGCAGCCAAGTGGGGACGGTCGCGAATACGCAGTATTTT.

This sequence joins TRBV5-1 and TRBJ1-4; 8 nucleotides line up with TRBD1. The CDR3 contains 16 residues. J was trimmed by 8 bases and V by 3 bases; bases with no gene match: 12. The germline CDR1 and CDR2 sequences are SGHRS and YFSETQ. The CDR3 nucleotides are TGCGCCAGCAGCTCGGGACAGGAATTTTCGAACGAAAAACTGTTTTTT. Translated, it gives CASSSGQEFSNEKLFF. The complete variable domain, with remaining parts taken from reference TRBV5-1 and TRBJ1-4, reads KAGVTQTPRYLIKTRGQQVTLSCSPISGHRSVSWYQQTPGQGLQFLFEYFSETQRNKGNFPGRFSGRQFSNSRSEMNVSTLELGDSALYLCASSSGQEFSNEKLFFGSGTQLSVL.

This clonotype was counted only a few times. The chain joins TRBV7-2 to TRBJ1-6; D unresolved. The CDR3 loop spans 15 amino acids. Germline V gene data show CDR1 as SGHTA and CDR2 as FQGNSA. V gave up 1 base and J gave up 4 bases, with 8 bases separating them. The CDR3 spells CASSLVDMYNSPLHF. CDR3 bases: TGTGCCAGCAGCTTAGTTGACATGTATAATTCACCCCTCCACTTT.

The chain carries TRBV5-1 and TRBJ1-3; D is unclear. Germline CDR1 reads SGHRS; CDR2 reads YFSETQ. CDR3 length: 16 amino acids. Trimming shortened V by 0 bases and J by 1 base, and 11 bases separated the two germline ends. This CDR3 is CASSLDATNSGNTIYF. The CDR3, as DNA: TGCGCCAGCAGCTTGGACGCGACAAATTCTGGAAACACCATATATTTT.

The sample holds a few counts of this clonotype. J is TRBJ2-7 and V is TRBV6-2 or TRBV6-3, with 11 bases fitting TRBD2. There are 16 residues in the CDR3. The trim removed 6 bases at V and 4 bases at J, leaving 11 bases unmatched. Per the germline V gene, CDR1 is MNHEY and CDR2 is SVGEGT. This CDR3 reads CASSPDLLAGGYEQYF. In nucleotides, the CDR3 is TGTGCCAGCAGCCCTGACCTTCTAGCGGGAGGTTACGAGCAGTACTTC.

V is TRBV3-1 and J is TRBJ2-1; a possible D gene is TRBD1 (6 bases). This CDR3 comprises 16 residues. Trimming cost V 4 bases and J 0 bases, with 13 bases left between them. CDR1 and CDR2 from the germline V gene are LGHDT and YNNKEL (reference sequence). The CDR3 DNA reads as TGTGCCAGCAGCCGGCCCGGGACATCCTCCTACAATGAGCAGTTCTTC. Amino acids: CASSRPGTSSYNEQFF.

As for this clonotype: A read error is possible here, since a much larger clone lies one base away. The chain joins TRBV12-3 or TRBV12-4 to TRBJ2-5, with D perhaps given as TRBD1 or TRBD2 (5 bases each). This CDR3 comprises 12 residues. CDR3 coding DNA: TGTGCCAGCGGGACGGTCCAAGAGACCCGGTACTTC. Translating gives CASGTVQETRYF.

With respect to this clonotype: A much more abundant neighbour one base away suggests this may be a read error. V is TRBV10-3 and J is TRBJ2-5; D is ambiguous. The germline V gene has CDR1 ENHRY and CDR2 SYGVKD. V was clipped by 5 bases and J by 1 base, with 14 bases between them. The CDR3 totals 15 residues. The CDR3, as DNA: TGTGCCATCAGTTCCCCTACAGTGTCCCAAGAGACCCAGTACTTC. It translates to CAISSPTVSQETQYF.

The gene calls are TRBV28 and TRBJ1-4; TRBD1 matches at 7 bases. This CDR3 region has 19 residues. Looked up from germline, CDR1 is MDHEN and CDR2 is SYDVKM. The V gene end was trimmed by 3 bases and the J gene end by 1 base; junction bases not matched to a gene: 14. CDR3 in DNA: TGTGCCAGCAGTTTTCGGTCGGACAGGCTGGGGGGAACTAATGAAAAACTGTTTTTT. This codes for CASSFRSDRLGGTNEKLFF.

The chain carries TRBV20-1 and TRBJ2-6; weak D call: TRBD2 (5 bases). Germline-derived CDR1 and CDR2 are DFQATT and SNEGSKA (reference sequence). The CDR3 consists of 15 residues. Trimming removed 0 bases at V and 2 bases at J, with 8 bases between. For the CDR3, the DNA is TGCAGTGCTAGAGAACAGCGGACTGGGGCCAACGTCCTGACTTTC. It is translated as CSAREQRTGANVLTF.

This clonotype has more than one count but fewer than ten. This rearrangement joins TRBV2 to TRBJ1-4; unclear D gene. The CDR3 loop spans 10 amino acids. Trimming stripped 8 bases from V and 7 bases from J, with 5 bases between. Germline V gene lookup returns CDR1 SNHLY and CDR2 FYNNEI. Here the CDR3 reads CASSGEKLFF. The CDR3 DNA sequence: TGTGCCAGCTCCGGTGAAAAACTGTTTTTT.

This chain links TRBV28 with TRBJ2-2; 8 bases fit TRBD1. Germline V lookup: CDR1 MDHEN, CDR2 SYDVKM. Trimming took 4 bases from V and 4 from J; bases not matched to a gene: 5. CDR3 length equals 15 residues. The CDR3 here is CASSSGQGTTGELFF. The CDR3 bases are TGTGCCAGCAGTTCCGGACAGGGTACCACCGGGGAGCTGTTTTTT.

This clonotype was detected many times. The chain employs TRBV7-2 and TRBJ2-1; 7 nucleotides match TRBD2. The J segment lost 2 bases and the V segment lost 4 bases, leaving 14 bases of the junction unmatched. Germline V gene data show CDR1 as SGHTA and CDR2 as FQGNSA. This CDR3 has 18 residues. CDR3 DNA sequence: TGTGCCAGCAGCTCCCCGACCGGGGACTACCGACCCTACAATGAGCAGTTCTTC. Its translation is CASSSPTGDYRPYNEQFF.

V is TRBV27 and J is TRBJ1-1; D gene unclear. CDR3 length: 14 residues. The V end was cut by 8 bases, the J end by 0 bases, with 13 bases between. The germline V gene encodes CDR1 MNHEY and CDR2 SMNVEV (reference sequence). DNA of the CDR3: TGTGCCAGCCTGGGAGGACGGATGAACACTGAAGCTTTCTTT. Encoded protein: CASLGGRMNTEAFF.

The chain is built from TRBV3-1 and TRBJ2-1; 9 bases match TRBD2. The V and J ends lost 3 bases and 7 bases, in that order; junction bases with no gene match: 10. This CDR3 has 16 residues. Germline CDR1 reads LGHDT; CDR2 reads YNNKEL (reference sequence). The CDR3 region has the DNA TGTGCCAGCAGCCAGGAGAGCGGGAGGTCCGGGAATGAGCAGTTCTTC. Translated: CASSQESGRSGNEQFF.

This clonotype was observed a handful of times. This chain's CDR3 is CSAAGRMNTGELFF. As DNA, the CDR3 is TGCAGTGCAGCGGGACGAATGAACACCGGGGAGCTGTTTTTT. V gene TRBV20-1 combines with J gene TRBJ2-2; TRBD2 matches at 7 bases. The V segment lost 6 bases and the J segment 1 base; nucleotides outside the gene matches: 5. The CDR3 is 14 amino acids. CDR1 is DFQATT, CDR2 SNEGSKA, per germline (reference sequence).

This clonotype has just a few counts. The chain is built from TRBV9 and TRBJ2-5; possibly TRBD2 for D (6 bases). CDR1 is SGDLS and CDR2 is YYNGEE in the germline V gene. This CDR3 has 15 amino acids. V was trimmed by 5 bases and J by 1 base, leaving 15 bases between them. CDR3 coding DNA: TGTGCCAGCAGTCCACGACTGGGGGGCCAAGAGACCCAGTACTTC. Protein product: CASSPRLGGQETQYF. Drawing the rest from reference TRBV9 and TRBJ2-5, the complete variable domain is DSGVTQTPKHLITATGQRVTLRCSPRSGDLSVYWYQQSLDQGLQFLIQYYNGEERAKGNILERFSAQQFPDLHSELNLSSLELGDSALYFCASSPRLGGQETQYFGPGTRLLVL.

The table lists this clonotype with a few counts. The rearrangement joins TRBV29-1 to TRBJ2-7; 7 bases fit TRBD2. This CDR3 is 13 amino acids long. The germline V gene encodes CDR1 SQVTM and CDR2 ANQGSEA. J lost 6 bases, V lost 0 bases, and 5 bases had no gene match. The CDR3 loop reads CSVEDGGGTEQYF. DNA of the CDR3: TGCAGCGTTGAAGATGGGGGGGGAACCGAGCAGTACTTC.

This clonotype was seen more than once but under ten times. This chain connects TRBV7-3 to TRBJ2-1; D is possibly TRBD2 (7 bases). With 8 bases removed from V and 4 bases from J, the gap between germline ends came to 21 bases. The CDR3 runs to 16 residues. The germline gives CDR1 SGHTA, CDR2 FQGTGA. The CDR3 DNA follows: TGTGCCAGCGCCCGGGAGTACGGGGGGCTATACAATGAGCAGTTCTTC. As protein: CASAREYGGLYNEQFF.

This clonotype was counted at least ten times. V usage is TRBV30 and J usage is TRBJ1-2, with TRBD1 as a possible D gene (6 bases). V dropped 7 bases and J dropped 3 bases, with 12 bases sitting between them. The CDR3 has 12 amino acids. In germline, CDR1 is GTSNPN, CDR2 SVGIG (reference sequence). The CDR3: CAYRVSDYGYTF. The CDR3, as DNA: TGTGCCTACAGGGTTTCTGACTATGGCTACACCTTC.

The genes are TRBV7-6 and TRBJ2-3; perhaps D is TRBD1 or TRBD2 (5 bases each). Germline-derived CDR1 and CDR2 are SGHVS and FNYEAQ. Between the trimmed V and J ends, which lost 5 bases and 5 bases, there was a span of 14 bases. This CDR3 comprises 14 residues. The CDR3 bases are TGTGCCAGCAGCCCCCAGGGAGACGGAGATACGCAGTATTTT. It encodes CASSPQGDGDTQYF.

Ten or more counts support this clonotype. The chain recombines TRBV28 with TRBJ2-5; 14 bases align to TRBD2. CDR3 length: 15 amino acids. Looked up from germline, CDR1 is MDHEN and CDR2 is SYDVKM. V shed 5 bases, J shed 4 bases, and the junction held 3 bases outside the gene matches. CDR3 amino acids: CASSGTSGRRETQYF. CDR3 sequence (DNA): TGTGCCAGCAGTGGGACTAGCGGGAGACGAGAGACCCAGTACTTC.

Many counts were recorded for this clonotype. The V and J genes are TRBV3-1 and TRBJ2-5; D possibly uses TRBD1 or TRBD2 (7 bases each). This CDR3 has 15 residues. Germline CDR1 reads LGHDT; CDR2 reads YNNKEL (reference sequence). With 5 bases removed from V and 2 bases from J, the gap between germline ends came to 15 bases. The CDR3 DNA reads as TGTGCCAGCAGCTCTCGACAGGGAGGGCAAGAGACCCAGTACTTC. It encodes CASSSRQGGQETQYF.